Below are 21 T cell receptor beta chains sequenced from a single sample in a study of T cells after yellow fever vaccination. TCRdb passed the 5' RACE reads through MiXCR, listing each CDR3 protein once. The repertoire holds approximately 160,000 distinct CDR3 sequences, with around 8.5% as singletons. Sequenced material: CD8+ T cells sorted from PBMCs, taken 45 days after the yellow fever booster vaccination. Receptors originate from a man between 18 and 29 years old who received the YFV17D yellow fever vaccine.

This chain links TRBV7-9 with TRBJ2-1; D is undetermined. The germline V and J ends were trimmed by 3 bases and 5 bases, with 5 bases remaining between them. Germline V gene data show CDR1 as SEHNR and CDR2 as FQNEAQ (reference sequence). The CDR3 has 12 amino acids. The CDR3 reads CASSFEHNEQFF. The CDR3 region has the DNA TGTGCCAGCAGCTTCGAGCACAATGAGCAGTTCTTC.

The V and J genes are TRBV6-5 and TRBJ1-4; 7 nucleotides match TRBD1. With V trimmed by 6 bases and J by 8 bases, 9 bases remained unmatched. CDR3 length: 14 amino acids. Germline lookup yields CDR1 MNHEY and CDR2 SVGAGI. The CDR3 spells CASRSGGYGEKLFF. Here the CDR3 DNA reads TGTGCCAGCAGGTCAGGGGGGTATGGAGAAAAACTGTTTTTT.

The chain has TRBV6-2 or TRBV6-3 and TRBJ2-1; D is undetermined. V lost 0 bases to trimming and J lost 4 bases, with 10 bases between them. The CDR3 consists of 15 residues. Per the germline V gene, CDR1 is MNHEY and CDR2 is SVGEGT. CDR3 amino acids: CASSYSLGTYNEQFF. CDR3 nucleotides: TGTGCCAGCAGTTACTCGTTAGGAACTTACAATGAGCAGTTCTTC.

In its sample, this clonotype was seen a few times. The V gene is TRBV10-2, the J gene TRBJ2-1; D is ambiguous. With 11 bases removed from V and 7 bases from J, the gap between germline ends came to 6 bases. Germline V CDR1 and CDR2: WSHSY, SAAADI. The CDR3 sequence is 9 residues long. The CDR3 is CAAGNEQFF. CDR3 coding DNA: TGCGCCGCTGGTAATGAGCAGTTCTTC.

This clonotype appeared a few times. The V and J genes are TRBV12-3 or TRBV12-4 and TRBJ2-7, with TRBD2 identical over 7 bases. The CDR3 is made up of 12 amino acids. V lost 8 bases, J lost 4 bases, and 5 bases stayed unmatched. The CDR3 sequence: CASGGTIYEQYF. As DNA, the CDR3 is TGTGCCAGCGGCGGGACTATTTACGAGCAGTACTTC.

This clonotype has just a few counts. This chain uses TRBV7-8 with TRBJ1-2; weak D call: TRBD1 (6 bases). This CDR3 comprises 13 residues. Trimming shortened V by 3 bases and J by 8 bases, and 13 bases separated the two germline ends. Germline V gives CDR1 SGHVS, CDR2 FQNEAQ. CDR3 sequence (DNA): TGTGCCAGCAGCTTTACAGGGACGTCGGGCTACACCTTC. This encodes CASSFTGTSGYTF.

The table lists this clonotype with a few counts. The gene calls are TRBV4-2 and TRBJ2-3, with D perhaps matching TRBD2 (6 bases). CDR1 and CDR2 from the germline V gene are LGHNA and YNFKEQ. The CDR3 covers 15 residues. The V and J ends lost 1 base and 4 bases respectively, with 12 bases between them. This chain's CDR3 is CASSQAEGEADTQYF. CDR3 nucleotides: TGTGCCAGCAGCCAAGCGGAGGGCGAGGCAGATACGCAGTATTTT.

This clonotype has a count of ten or more. The rearrangement uses TRBV5-6 and TRBJ2-1; D is undetermined. CDR1 and CDR2 from the germline V gene are SGHDT and YYEEEE. V was cut by 1 base and J by 6 bases, with 8 bases left in between. There are 13 residues in the CDR3. CDR3 sequence reads: CASSLYNSNEQFF. CDR3 sequence (DNA): TGTGCCAGCAGCTTGTACAATTCCAATGAGCAGTTCTTC.

This clonotype was counted at least ten times. The rearrangement joins TRBV4-1 to TRBJ1-4; the match to TRBD1 covers 8 bases. Germline V gene lookup returns CDR1 MGHRA and CDR2 YSYEKL. Germline trimming cut 3 bases from V and 8 bases from J; bases unmatched to any gene: 14. The CDR3 contains 17 residues. The CDR3 region is CASSHPPAGQEGEKLFF. Here the CDR3 DNA reads TGCGCCAGCAGCCATCCCCCAGCGGGACAGGAGGGGGAAAAACTGTTTTTT.

This clonotype was seen more than once but under ten times. This chain uses TRBV12-5 with TRBJ2-1; 11 positions agree with TRBD2. This CDR3 region has 14 residues. Germline loops: CDR1 LGHNT, CDR2 FRNRAP. Trimming cost V 3 bases and J 6 bases; bases outside gene matches: 1. This chain's CDR3 is CASGFSGGANEQFF. Written as DNA, the CDR3 is TGTGCTAGTGGTTTTAGCGGGGGGGCCAATGAGCAGTTCTTC.

The chain is built from TRBV25-1 and TRBJ2-2; 11 bases align to TRBD2. The CDR3 is made up of 17 amino acids. Germline assignment: CDR1 MGHDK and CDR2 SYGVNS. J was trimmed by 0 bases and V by 11 bases; bases with no gene match: 11. The CDR3 DNA reads TGTGCCTCAAGGTCACTAGCGGGAGCAACGAACACCGGGGAGCTGTTTTTT. Amino acids: CASRSLAGATNTGELFF.

The gene calls are TRBV29-1 and TRBJ2-7; 7 bases are a match to TRBD2. The CDR3 has 11 amino acids. J lost 3 bases, V lost 6 bases, and 2 bases had no gene match. Germline loops: CDR1 SQVTM, CDR2 ANQGSEA. The CDR3 coding sequence is TGCAGCGTGCGGGACTACTACGAGCAGTACTTC. Its protein product is CSVRDYYEQYF.

This clonotype has just a few counts. This sequence joins TRBV27 and TRBJ1-1; D may be TRBD1 (6 bases). Germline V gene data show CDR1 as MNHEY and CDR2 as SMNVEV (reference sequence). V gave up 7 bases and J gave up 5 bases, with 17 bases separating them. The CDR3 runs to 14 residues. The CDR3 nucleotides read TGTGCCAGCAACTTGGGGGGGCTGGGGACTGAAGCTTTCTTT. Encoded protein: CASNLGGLGTEAFF.

Many counts were recorded for this clonotype. This chain links TRBV27 with TRBJ2-1; unclear D gene. CDR1 is MNHEY and CDR2 is SMNVEV in the germline V gene (reference sequence). The CDR3 has 14 residues. V was pared by 9 bases and J by 5 bases, with 17 bases between. The CDR3 region is CASSRIGSDNEQFF. In nucleotides, the CDR3 is TGTGCCAGTAGCCGTATCGGGTCGGACAATGAGCAGTTCTTC.

This clonotype was counted ten times or more. The V gene is TRBV7-9, the J gene TRBJ2-2, with a possible D match to TRBD1 (5 bases). This CDR3 has 16 residues. Per germline, CDR1 SEHNR and CDR2 FQNEAQ (reference sequence). V was cut by 2 bases and J by 4 bases, with 14 bases left in between. The CDR3 sequence is CASSLPPTATTGELFF. The DNA for the CDR3 is TGTGCCAGCAGCTTACCTCCGACAGCCACCACCGGGGAGCTGTTTTTT.

This clonotype was observed a few times. This chain connects TRBV6-5 to TRBJ1-3; D is undetermined. V was shortened by 7 bases and J by 0 bases, with 7 bases between the two germline ends. The CDR3 covers 13 residues. CDR1 and CDR2 from the germline V gene are MNHEY and SVGAGI. This CDR3 reads CASTGPSGNTIYF. The CDR3 DNA is TGTGCCAGCACCGGGCCCTCTGGAAACACCATATATTTT.

Only a few counts were recorded for this clonotype. The V gene is TRBV6-1, the J gene TRBJ2-6; D may be TRBD1 or TRBD2 (5 bases each). Germline-derived CDR1 and CDR2 are MNHNS and SASEGT. The CDR3 loop spans 15 amino acids. V shed 6 bases and J shed 0 bases, with 9 bases lying between them. Here the CDR3 DNA reads TGTGCCAGCAGGGGACGAGACTCTGGGGCCAACGTCCTGACTTTC. Its protein product is CASRGRDSGANVLTF.

The V gene is TRBV20-1, the J gene TRBJ2-3; TRBD1 matches 8 bases. The CDR3 has 14 amino acids. Germline lookup yields CDR1 DFQATT and CDR2 SNEGSKA (reference sequence). V shed 5 bases, J shed 1 base, and the junction held 5 bases outside the gene matches. CDR3 amino acids: CSARQGQGTDTQYF. CDR3 DNA: TGCAGTGCTCGGCAGGGACAGGGCACAGATACGCAGTATTTT.

This sequence joins TRBV7-9 and TRBJ1-1; tentatively, D is TRBD1 (5 bases). The CDR3 contains 16 residues. With 5 bases removed from V and 1 base from J, the gap between germline ends came to 17 bases. The germline CDR1 and CDR2 sequences are SEHNR and FQNEAQ (reference sequence). The CDR3 DNA follows: TGTGCCAGCAGCCCCCCAGAGGGGCGAAGGAACACTGAAGCTTTCTTT. This encodes CASSPPEGRRNTEAFF.

This clonotype was detected a few times. The V call is TRBV28, the J call TRBJ2-7; possible D gene TRBD1, 6 bases. Germline CDR1 MDHEN, CDR2 SYDVKM. This CDR3 is 14 amino acids long. Deletions cut 6 bases from V and 4 bases from J, with 16 bases between. CDR3 region: CASRGTGLDYEQYV. CDR3 sequence (DNA): TGTGCCAGCAGGGGTACAGGGTTGGATTACGAGCAGTACGTC.

The chain employs TRBV4-1 and TRBJ1-5, with 9 nucleotides matching TRBD1. The V gene's germline CDR1 is MGHRA and CDR2 YSYEKL. This CDR3 region has 17 residues. The V and J ends lost 0 bases and 1 base, in that order; junction bases with no gene match: 4. The CDR3 loop reads CASSQDGTGRSNQPQHF. DNA for the CDR3: TGCGCCAGCAGCCAAGACGGGACAGGGCGAAGCAATCAGCCCCAGCATTTT.